This entry describes one T cell receptor beta chain. The data are from a study of blood T cells in healthy people across ages. Per the germline V gene, CDR1 is LGHDT and CDR2 is YNNKEL (reference sequence). Losses at the gene ends were 1 base for V and 6 bases for J; bases not matched to a gene: 10. The CDR3 runs 17 residues. Total RNA, at least 5 micrograms per sample, was extracted from PBMCs. Through a sample-barcoded 5' primer and a J-beta primer mix, a second PCR was run for roughly 6 to 12 cycles. All samples yielded 2.5 million or more CDR3-containing paired-end reads. TCRdb independently ran MiXCR on the 5' RACE reads; one entry per CDR3 protein. Among 600,000 to 850,000 distinct CDR3 sequences listed, 43% were seen once.

The genes are TRBV3-1 and TRBJ2-1; 9 positions match TRBD2. This sequence was found in an older woman in good health. Sequencing input: blood. CDR3 in amino acids: CASSQGMIRGLANEQFF. CDR3 coding DNA: TGTGCCAGCAGCCAAGGAATGATTAGGGGACTAGCCAATGAGCAGTTCTTC.